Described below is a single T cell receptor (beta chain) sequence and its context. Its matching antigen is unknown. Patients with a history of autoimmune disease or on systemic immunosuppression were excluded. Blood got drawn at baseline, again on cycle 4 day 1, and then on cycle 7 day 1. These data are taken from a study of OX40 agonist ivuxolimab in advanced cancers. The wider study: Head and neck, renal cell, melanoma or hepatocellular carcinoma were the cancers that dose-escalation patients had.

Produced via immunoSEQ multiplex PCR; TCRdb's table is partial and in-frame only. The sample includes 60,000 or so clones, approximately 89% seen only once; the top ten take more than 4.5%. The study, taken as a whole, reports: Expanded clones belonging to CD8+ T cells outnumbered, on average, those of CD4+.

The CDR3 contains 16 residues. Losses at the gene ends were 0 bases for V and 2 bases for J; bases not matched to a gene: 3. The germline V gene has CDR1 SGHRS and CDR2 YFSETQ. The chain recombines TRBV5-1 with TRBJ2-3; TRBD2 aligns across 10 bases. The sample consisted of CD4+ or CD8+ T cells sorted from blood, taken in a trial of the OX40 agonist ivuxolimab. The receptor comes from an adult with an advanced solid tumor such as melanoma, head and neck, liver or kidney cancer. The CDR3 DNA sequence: TGCGCCAGCAGCTTGGGAGGGACTAGCGTCACAGATACGCAGTATTTT. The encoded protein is CASSLGGTSVTDTQYF.